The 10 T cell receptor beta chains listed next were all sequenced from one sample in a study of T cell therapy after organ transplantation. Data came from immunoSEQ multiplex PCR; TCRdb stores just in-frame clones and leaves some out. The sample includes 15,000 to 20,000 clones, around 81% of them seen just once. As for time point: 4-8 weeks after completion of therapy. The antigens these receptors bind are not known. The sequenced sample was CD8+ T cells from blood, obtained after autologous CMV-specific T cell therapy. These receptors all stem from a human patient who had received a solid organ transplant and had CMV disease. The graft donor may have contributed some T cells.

The CDR3 DNA sequence: TGTGCCAGCAGCGCCGGGACAGCGACCTCCTACGAGCAGTACTTC. Translating gives CASSAGTATSYEQYF. The rearrangement links TRBV7-9 to TRBJ2-7; 7 bases are shared with TRBD1. CDR1 is SEHNR and CDR2 is FQNEAQ in the germline V gene (reference sequence). This CDR3 contains 15 residues. With V trimmed by 5 bases and J by 0 bases, 7 bases remained unmatched.

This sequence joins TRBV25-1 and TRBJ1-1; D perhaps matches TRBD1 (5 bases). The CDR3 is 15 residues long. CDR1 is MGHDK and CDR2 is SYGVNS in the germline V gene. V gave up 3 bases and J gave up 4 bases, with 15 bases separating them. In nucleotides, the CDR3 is TGTGCCAGCAGTGATTCAGGGTGGGGTCCCACTGAAGCTTTCTTT. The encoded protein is CASSDSGWGPTEAFF.

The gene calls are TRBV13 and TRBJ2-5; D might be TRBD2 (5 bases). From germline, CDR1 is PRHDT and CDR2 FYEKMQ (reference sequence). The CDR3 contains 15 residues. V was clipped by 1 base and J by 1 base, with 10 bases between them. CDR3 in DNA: TGTGCCAGCAGCTTAGAACGGGATTCCCAAGAGACCCAGTACTTC. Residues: CASSLERDSQETQYF.

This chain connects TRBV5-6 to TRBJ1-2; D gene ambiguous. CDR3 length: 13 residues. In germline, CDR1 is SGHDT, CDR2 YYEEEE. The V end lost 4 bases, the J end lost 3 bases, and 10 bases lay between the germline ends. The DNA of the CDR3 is TGTGCCAGCAGCAAGACGGTGGACTATGGCTACACCTTC. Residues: CASSKTVDYGYTF.

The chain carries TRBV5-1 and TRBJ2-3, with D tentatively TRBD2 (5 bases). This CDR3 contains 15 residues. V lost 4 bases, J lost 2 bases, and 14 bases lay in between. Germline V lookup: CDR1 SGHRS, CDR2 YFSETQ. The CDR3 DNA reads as TGCGCCAGCAGCCCGGGCGGTCTAGCCACAGATACGCAGTATTTT. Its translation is CASSPGGLATDTQYF.

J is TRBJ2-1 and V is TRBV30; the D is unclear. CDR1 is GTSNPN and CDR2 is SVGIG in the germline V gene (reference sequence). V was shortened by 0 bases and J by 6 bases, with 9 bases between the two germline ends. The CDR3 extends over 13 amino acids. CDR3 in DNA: TGTGCCTGGAGTGTATATACGCTCAATGAGCAGTTCTTC. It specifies CAWSVYTLNEQFF.

CDR3 in DNA: TGTGCCAGCAGCTTCGGCAGGAGGGAGGGCCCTGGAAACACCATATATTTT. Protein sequence: CASSFGRREGPGNTIYF. This chain links TRBV7-2 with TRBJ1-3, with unresolved D. Germline-derived CDR1 and CDR2 are SGHTA and FQGNSA. The V end was cut by 3 bases, the J end by 2 bases, with 17 bases between. The CDR3 runs 17 residues.

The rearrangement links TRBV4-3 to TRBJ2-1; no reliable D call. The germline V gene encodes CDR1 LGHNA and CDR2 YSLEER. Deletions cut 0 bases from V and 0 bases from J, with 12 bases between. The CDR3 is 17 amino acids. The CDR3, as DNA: TGCGCCAGCAGCCAAGATCCCGGCAGGAGCTCCTACAATGAGCAGTTCTTC. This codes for CASSQDPGRSSYNEQFF.

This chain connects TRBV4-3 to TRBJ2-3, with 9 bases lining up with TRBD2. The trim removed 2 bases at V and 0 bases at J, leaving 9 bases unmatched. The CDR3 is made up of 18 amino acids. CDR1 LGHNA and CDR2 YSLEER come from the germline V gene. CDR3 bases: TGCGCCAGCAGCCAACAAAGCCCTAGCGGGGCTAGCACAGATACGCAGTATTTT. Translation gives CASSQQSPSGASTDTQYF.

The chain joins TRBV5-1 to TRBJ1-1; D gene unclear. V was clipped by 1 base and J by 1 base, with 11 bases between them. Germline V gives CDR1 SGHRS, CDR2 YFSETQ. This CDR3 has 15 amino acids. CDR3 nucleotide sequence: TGCGCCAGCAGCTTGCAAAAGGCAGGGAACACTGAAGCTTTCTTT. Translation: CASSLQKAGNTEAFF.